This entry is about one T cell receptor beta chain. An end of the junction does not agree with germline; a read error may underlie this. The sample originates from a study of cytomegalovirus exposure and HLA in healthy donors. Germline V gene lookup returns CDR1 SGHNT and CDR2 YENEEA. This CDR3 is 15 amino acids long. PCR was performed using 60 Vbeta and 13 Jbeta primers. Clones were sequenced by immunoSEQ multiplex PCR, and TCRdb holds only the in-frame ones, with some missing. The data hold approximately 140,000 clones, with approximately 82% observed a single time. The sequence was collected from a woman in her thirties or forties in good health and CMV-seronegative. V and J are TRBV11-3 and TRBJ2-1, with 10 bases aligning to TRBD2. The material sequenced was PBMCs. The CDR3 nucleotides are TGTGCCAGCAGCTTGGAGACTAGCGGGTACAGTGAGCAGTTCTTC. The encoded protein is CASSLETSGYSEQFF.